This T cell receptor beta chain is from a study of early T cells in non-severe SARS-CoV-2 infection. Whole-study context: Sequencing input comprised bulk RNA from unsorted whole blood; chain pairing was not available.

The germline V and J ends were trimmed by 6 bases and 9 bases, with 15 bases remaining between them. The CDR3 extends over 13 amino acids. Looked up from germline, CDR1 is SEHNR and CDR2 is FQNEAQ (reference sequence). Study conclusions and caveats: The study's VDJdb matching favored anti-spike CD8 responses and missed private and CD4 specificities.

Attachment of unique molecular identifiers to individual cDNA molecules was performed. TCRdb fed the 5' RACE reads into MiXCR, producing one record per CDR3 protein. Of around 19,000 distinct CDR3 sequences in the sample, over 4% were seen once. In this sample, this clonotype turned up many times. Its antigen is not known. This receptor was identified in an adult who was a healthcare worker with PCR-confirmed SARS-CoV-2 infection or an uninfected control (not recorded which). The sample consisted of whole blood. The J gene is TRBJ2-1, the V gene TRBV7-9; D is unresolved. As DNA, the CDR3 is TGTGCCAGCAGGCCCGATACGTTGGGTGAGCAGTTCTTC. Translated: CASRPDTLGEQFF.